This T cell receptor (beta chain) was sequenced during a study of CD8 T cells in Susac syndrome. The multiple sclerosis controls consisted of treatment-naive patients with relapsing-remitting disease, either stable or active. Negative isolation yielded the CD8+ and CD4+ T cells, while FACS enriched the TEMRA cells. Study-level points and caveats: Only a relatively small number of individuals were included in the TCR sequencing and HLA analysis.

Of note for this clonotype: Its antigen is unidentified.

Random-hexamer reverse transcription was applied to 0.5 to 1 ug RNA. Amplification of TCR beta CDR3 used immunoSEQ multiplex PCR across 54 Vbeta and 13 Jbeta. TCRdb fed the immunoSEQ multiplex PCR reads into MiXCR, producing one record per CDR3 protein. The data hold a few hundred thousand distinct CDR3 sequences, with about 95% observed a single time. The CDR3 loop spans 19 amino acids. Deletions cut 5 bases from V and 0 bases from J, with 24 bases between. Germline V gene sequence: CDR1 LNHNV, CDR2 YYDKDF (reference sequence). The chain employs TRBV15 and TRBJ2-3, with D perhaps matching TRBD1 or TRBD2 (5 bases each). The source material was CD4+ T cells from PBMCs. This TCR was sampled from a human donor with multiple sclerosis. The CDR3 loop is CATSLINRARESSTDTQYF. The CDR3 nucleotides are TGTGCCACCAGCCTTATAAACCGGGCCAGGGAGTCTAGCACAGATACGCAGTATTTT.